This T cell receptor beta chain was recorded in a study of early stage breast cancer tumors. Study outcomes and limitations: Compared with adjacent normal breast tissue, tumors showed roughly 2.4-fold greater T cell density and higher clonality. Unsorted bulk genomic DNA sequencing lacked pairing and functional marker data. Commonly generated sequences made up most enriched TCRB sequences shared between patients.

The V gene's germline CDR1 is SGHRS and CDR2 YFSETQ. V lost 3 bases to trimming and J lost 5 bases, with 7 bases between them. CDR3 length: 12 amino acids. Each sample had two DNA replicates, about 0.52 ug blood or about 1.5 ug tissue. Sequenced by immunoSEQ multiplex PCR; TCRdb stores in-frame clones only, minus some. The sample holds about 8,400 clones, 70% to 80% seen once. Points on this clone: Antigen: not known.

Sequencing was performed on normal breast tissue next to the tumor. The sequence was collected from a person between 55 and 69 years old with breast cancer. The V and J genes are TRBV5-1 and TRBJ2-3; no firm D call. The CDR3: CASSSLGDTQYF. CDR3 in DNA: TGCGCCAGCAGCTCCCTGGGAGATACGCAGTATTTT.